The rows below give T cell receptor beta chains drawn from one sample of a study of cytomegalovirus exposure and HLA in healthy donors. The assay was immunoSEQ multiplex PCR, and TCRdb's table has in-frame clones only and misses some. The top ten clones hold 2.9% of a sample with over 200,000 clones, almost 90% of them seen once. The sequencing sample was made of PBMCs. These receptors were obtained from a woman aged 18-35 years in good health and CMV-seronegative. Each CDR3 is given with its conserved first and last residue. The D gene is left open where the match is weak. Part of the rows lack a size; the others show once, few, many or a class for expanded clones.

clone_size,d_call,v_call,j_call,cdr3_length,cdr3_nt,cdr3_aa
-,TRBD1,TRBV4-2,TRBJ2-2,18,TGTGCCAGCAGCCAATACGTAGGGGGACAGGGAAGCACCGGGGAGCTGTTTTTT,CASSQYVGGQGSTGELFF
-,TRBD2,TRBV7-3,TRBJ2-7,20,TGTGCCAGCAGCCCAAGACTAGCGGGAGTCGGCTGGGGGGGGTACTACGAGCAGTACTTC,CASSPRLAGVGWGGYYEQYF
-,TRBD1,TRBV4-1,TRBJ2-6,18,TGCGCCAGCAGCCAAGAACGGCAGGGGGCGCCTGGGACCAACGTCCTGACTTTC,CASSQERQGAPGTNVLTF
-,-,TRBV4-3,TRBJ1-1,16,TGCGCCAGCAGCCCAAAAGGGGGAAGGATGAACACTGAAGCTTTCTTT,CASSPKGGRMNTEAFF
-,-,TRBV9,TRBJ1-2,14,TGTGCCAGCAGTAGAGGGGGGGACGGCAATGGCTACACCTTC,CASSRGGDGNGYTF
-,TRBD2,TRBV10-3,TRBJ2-2,18,TGTGCCATCAGTGAGTCCGGGGGAGCGGGAGTGTACACCGGGGAGCTGTTTTTT,CAISESGGAGVYTGELFF
-,-,TRBV2,TRBJ1-5,13,TGTGCCAGCAGTCCCCCAGGGTACCAGCCCCAGCATTTT,CASSPPGYQPQHF
-,TRBD1,TRBV9,TRBJ2-7,15,TGTGCCAGCACCGACAGAGGACAGGGGGCCTACGAGCAGTACTTC,CASTDRGQGAYEQYF
-,-,TRBV5-4,TRBJ1-3,15,TGTGCCAGCAGCTTAACGCCAGAAGCTGGAAACACCATATATTTT,CASSLTPEAGNTIYF
-,TRBD1,TRBV28,TRBJ2-5,13,TGTGCCAGCAATCCGGACAGGGGAGAGACCCAGTACTTC,CASNPDRGETQYF
-,-,TRBV6-1,TRBJ2-1,15,TGTGCCAGCAGTGAAGGGGACTCTCTCTACAATGAGCAGTTCTTC,CASSEGDSLYNEQFF
-,-,TRBV2,TRBJ2-7,13,TGTGCCAGCAGTGGCGTCAGGGAAGCAGAGCAGTACTTC,CASSGVREAEQYF
many,TRBD1,TRBV6-4,TRBJ1-5,15,TGTGCCAGCAGTGCCGGGACAGGGGGCAATCAGCCCCAGCATTTT,CASSAGTGGNQPQHF
-,-,TRBV4-1,TRBJ2-3,14,TGCGCCAGCAGCCAAGGGGAGCTAGGAGGTGCGCAGTATTTT,CASSQGELGGAQYF
few,-,TRBV28,TRBJ2-7,12,TGTGCCAGCAGTTTACCCGGCTACGAGCAGTACTTC,CASSLPGYEQYF
-,-,TRBV29-1,TRBJ1-1,13,TGCAGCGCCCAATACGGAGGGAACACTGAAGCTTTCTTT,CSAQYGGNTEAFF